Sequencing of this T cell receptor (beta chain) was carried out in a study of cytomegalovirus exposure and HLA in healthy donors. In the study overall: Findings of an earlier analysis included roughly 120 million unique TCR beta sequences from roughly 200 million T cells. The study's findings and limits: Some V segments could not be told apart, so they were left out, TRBV6-2 and TRBV6-3 among them. Later analysis associated a missense DCLRE1C variant with TCR beta V- and J-gene trimming.

On this clone itself: Its antigen remains unknown.

After removal of 4 bases from V and 4 bases from J, the junction contained 5 bases not matched to a gene. Per the germline V gene, CDR1 is MNHNY and CDR2 is SVGAGI (reference sequence). This CDR3 comprises 14 residues. This PCR relied on a set of 60 Vbeta primers and 13 Jbeta primers. Only in-frame clones appear in the TCRdb table, and some are missing; sequencing was by immunoSEQ multiplex PCR. This table holds about 120,000 clones, about four fifths found once. This TCR derives from a female donor in good health and CMV-seropositive. Material: PBMCs. This sequence joins TRBV6-6 and TRBJ1-2, with 8 bases identical to TRBD1. The CDR3 DNA reads TGTGCCAGCAGTTCCACCGACAGGGGCTATGGCTACACCTTC. This encodes CASSSTDRGYGYTF.